This is a list of T cell receptor beta chains from one sample in a study of blood T cell repertoires in COVID-19. Some clones are missing from TCRdb's copy, which holds only in-frame ones; the method was immunoSEQ multiplex PCR. The sample consists of approximately 70,000 clones, more than 85% of them appearing once. Source material: peripheral blood. The receptors stem from a man between 45 and 60 years old with COVID-19, enrolled during active disease. CDR3s include the opening cysteine and the closing phenylalanine or tryptophan. D genes are given only for firm matches. Clone size appears in some rows only: once, few, many, or a class for an expanded clone.

size	V	D	J	CDR3	DNA
once	TRBV9	TRBD2	TRBJ2-1	CASSAGLADNNEQFF	TGTGCCAGCAGCGCGGGACTAGCGGACAACAATGAGCAGTTCTTC
.	TRBV29-1	.	TRBJ2-7	CSVDAGGIAGSYEQYF	TGCAGCGTTGATGCAGGGGGAATAGCGGGGTCCTACGAGCAGTACTTC
.	TRBV24-1	.	TRBJ1-1	CATARGDSTEAFF	TGTGCCACGGCTCGCGGGGATTCCACTGAAGCTTTCTTT
.	TRBV6-5	.	TRBJ2-1	CASSLTGTRNNEQFF	TGTGCCAGCAGTCTAACGGGAACCCGGAACAATGAGCAGTTCTTC
.	TRBV19	.	TRBJ2-4	CASSISGTKNIQYF	TGTGCCAGTAGTATCTCAGGGACAAAAAACATTCAGTACTTC
.	TRBV28	.	TRBJ2-3	CASTEWGRAGGGTQYF	TGTGCCAGCACCGAGTGGGGGCGCGCCGGAGGTGGTACGCAGTATTTT
.	TRBV24-1	TRBD2	TRBJ2-1	CATSDLGGTSDYNEQFF	TGTGCCACCAGTGATTTGGGGGGGACTAGCGACTACAATGAGCAGTTCTTC
.	TRBV19	.	TRBJ1-5	CASSIQGLNQPQHF	TGTGCCAGTAGTATCCAGGGGCTTAATCAGCCCCAGCATTTT
.	TRBV12-3/TRBV12-4	.	TRBJ2-2	CASTERNTGELFF	TGTGCCAGCACGGAGAGGAACACCGGGGAGCTGTTTTTT
.	TRBV7-9	TRBD1	TRBJ1-3	CASSLPLDRGENTIYF	TGTGCCAGCAGCTTACCCCTCGACAGGGGCGAAAACACCATATATTTT
.	TRBV5-3	.	TRBJ2-1	CARRQSYNEQFF	TGTGCCAGAAGACAGTCCTACAATGAGCAGTTCTTC
.	TRBV5-1	TRBD1	TRBJ2-1	CASSEQGASGEQFF	TGCGCCAGCAGCGAACAGGGGGCGAGTGGAGAGCAGTTCTTC
once	TRBV13	TRBD1	TRBJ1-1	CASSSRTGAPFF	TGTGCCAGCAGCTCCCGGACAGGGGCGCCTTTCTTT
.	TRBV9	.	TRBJ1-5	CASGKSNQPQHF	TGTGCCAGCGGCAAGAGCAATCAGCCCCAGCATTTT
.	TRBV21-1	.	TRBJ2-5	CASSRYRETQYF	TGTGCCAGCAGCCGGTACCGGGAGACCCAGTACTTC
once	TRBV30	.	TRBJ1-1	CAYKPGAPEAFF	TGTGCCTATAAACCTGGGGCTCCTGAAGCTTTCTTT
.	TRBV19	TRBD1	TRBJ1-6	CASNPGQGRMGSPLHF	TGTGCCAGTAATCCGGGACAGGGACGAATGGGTTCACCCCTCCACTTT
.	TRBV6-5	.	TRBJ1-5	CASSRTDIDQPQHF	TGTGCCAGCAGCCGGACAGATATAGATCAGCCCCAGCATTTT
.	TRBV6-5	.	TRBJ1-5	CASSYGQGKQPQHF	TGTGCCAGCAGTTACGGCCAGGGCAAGCAGCCCCAGCATTTT
.	TRBV4-3	.	TRBJ2-1	CASSQGGRAYSGEQFF	TGCGCCAGCAGCCAAGGAGGCAGGGCCTACTCGGGCGAGCAGTTCTTC
.	TRBV5-6	.	TRBJ2-5	CASHPTAQETQYF	TGTGCCAGCCACCCGACTGCCCAGGAGACCCAGTACTTC
.	TRBV18	TRBD2	TRBJ2-5	CASSPPGLAGETQYF	TGTGCCAGCTCACCTCCGGGACTAGCGGGAGAGACCCAGTACTTC
.	TRBV4-1	TRBD2	TRBJ2-1	CASSQDKGAYSGSTEYEQFF	TGCGCCAGCAGCCAAGACAAGGGGGCCTATAGCGGGAGTACGGAGTACGAGCAGTTCTTC
.	TRBV11-2	TRBD1	TRBJ2-1	CASSLDRGGYNEQFF	TGTGCCAGCAGCCTCGACAGGGGGGGATACAATGAGCAGTTCTTC
.	TRBV3-1/TRBV3-2	.	TRBJ1-1	CASSQVRGTEAFF	TGTGCCAGCAGCCAAGTCCGGGGGACTGAAGCTTTCTTT
.	TRBV7-8	TRBD2	TRBJ2-7	CASSFREDTHEQYF	TGTGCCAGCAGCTTCCGGGAGGATACCCACGAGCAGTACTTC
.	TRBV3-1/TRBV3-2	TRBD2	TRBJ2-3	CASSQDFERELDTQYF	TGTGCCAGCAGCCAAGACTTTGAGCGGGAGCTGGATACGCAGTATTTT
.	TRBV5-5	TRBD2	TRBJ2-7	CASSSGLAGAYEQYF	TGTGCCAGCAGCTCCGGGCTAGCGGGGGCCTACGAGCAGTACTTC
.	TRBV12-3/TRBV12-4	TRBD1	TRBJ1-1	CASRGQGDEAFF	TGTGCCAGCAGGGGGCAGGGGGATGAAGCTTTCTTT
.	TRBV30	.	TRBJ2-2	CAWSVWGPAGELFF	TGTGCCTGGAGTGTTTGGGGGCCGGCCGGGGAGCTGTTTTTT
.	TRBV20-1	.	TRBJ1-2	CSASEDYGYTF	TGCAGTGCTTCAGAGGACTATGGCTACACCTTC
once	TRBV6-4	TRBD1	TRBJ2-2	CASSDGTGPGELFF	TGTGCCAGCAGTGACGGGACAGGGCCCGGGGAGCTGTTTTTT
.	TRBV11-1	TRBD2	TRBJ2-3	CASRISGAGDTQYF	TGTGCCAGCAGGATAAGCGGGGCGGGGGATACGCAGTATTTT
.	TRBV9	.	TRBJ1-3	CASSVGAGIGNTIYF	TGTGCCAGCAGCGTAGGTGCAGGGATAGGAAACACCATATATTTT
.	TRBV19	TRBD1	TRBJ2-1	CASSRRDRDNEQFF	TGTGCCAGTAGTCGACGGGACAGGGACAATGAGCAGTTCTTC
.	TRBV4-2	TRBD1	TRBJ1-5	CASSPGQGREPQHF	TGTGCCAGCAGCCCGGGACAGGGAAGGGAGCCCCAGCATTTT
.	TRBV28	.	TRBJ1-4	CASGRGREKLFF	TGTGCCAGCGGGCGGGGAAGAGAAAAACTGTTTTTT
once	TRBV18	TRBD2	TRBJ2-7	CASSISGTFHEQYF	TGTGCCAGCTCCATTAGCGGGACATTCCACGAGCAGTACTTC
.	TRBV7-2	TRBD2	TRBJ2-7	CASSLASGGTYEQYF	TGTGCCAGCAGCTTGGCTAGCGGGGGGACCTACGAGCAGTACTTC
.	TRBV7-3	TRBD1	TRBJ2-1	CASSMTGNQYEQFF	TGTGCCAGCAGCATGACAGGGAACCAATATGAGCAGTTCTTC
.	TRBV28	.	TRBJ2-5	CASSPAANQETQYF	TGTGCCAGCAGTCCGGCGGCAAACCAAGAGACCCAGTACTTC
.	TRBV28	TRBD2	TRBJ2-5	CASSYSLLGRGETQYF	TGTGCCAGCAGCTACTCCTTATTGGGGAGGGGAGAGACCCAGTACTTC
once	TRBV18	TRBD2	TRBJ2-1	CASSPSRLASHEQFF	TGTGCCAGCTCACCATCGAGACTAGCGTCCCATGAGCAGTTCTTC
.	TRBV7-9	TRBD1	TRBJ1-2	CASSLLLQGQGNYGYTF	TGTGCCAGCAGCTTATTACTACAGGGGCAGGGCAACTATGGCTACACCTTC
.	TRBV7-8	TRBD2	TRBJ2-1	CASSLASTSGSSYNEQFF	TGTGCCAGCAGCTTAGCGTCTACTAGCGGGAGCTCCTACAATGAGCAGTTCTTC
.	TRBV15	.	TRBJ1-5	CATSRVRGPQHF	TGTGCCACCAGCAGGGTACGGGGGCCCCAGCATTTT
.	TRBV10-3	TRBD1	TRBJ1-5	CAISSTGLNQPQHF	TGTGCCATCAGCTCGACAGGGCTCAATCAGCCCCAGCATTTT
.	TRBV18	TRBD1	TRBJ2-2	CASSPPNRGRTGELFF	TGTGCCAGCTCACCACCCAACAGGGGCCGCACCGGGGAGCTGTTTTTT
.	TRBV4-1	.	TRBJ2-7	CASSQELGGEQYF	TGCGCCAGCAGCCAAGAGCTAGGGGGCGAGCAGTACTTC
once	TRBV6-6	TRBD2	TRBJ2-3	CASRLAGGRDTQYF	TGTGCCAGCAGGCTAGCGGGAGGTCGAGATACGCAGTATTTT
.	TRBV5-1	TRBD2	TRBJ2-1	CASSFIQPGLAYNEQFF	TGCGCCAGCAGCTTCATACAACCGGGACTAGCTTATAATGAGCAGTTCTTC
.	TRBV6-5	.	TRBJ2-5	CASSYSSRYQETQYF	TGTGCCAGCAGTTACTCAAGCCGTTACCAAGAGACCCAGTACTTC
.	TRBV5-6	.	TRBJ1-4	CASSFIGSATNEKLFF	TGTGCCAGCAGCTTTATAGGGAGCGCAACTAATGAAAAACTGTTTTTT
.	TRBV19	TRBD2	TRBJ2-1	CASSIATSGRDEQFF	TGTGCCAGTAGTATCGCAACTAGCGGGAGGGATGAGCAGTTCTTC
.	TRBV6-5	TRBD1	TRBJ1-4	CASSYTGGSEKLFF	TGTGCCAGCAGTTATACAGGGGGCTCTGAAAAACTGTTTTTT
once	TRBV9	TRBD1	TRBJ1-4	CASSVEGGGFGEKLFF	TGTGCCAGCAGCGTAGAAGGGGGCGGCTTCGGAGAAAAACTGTTTTTT